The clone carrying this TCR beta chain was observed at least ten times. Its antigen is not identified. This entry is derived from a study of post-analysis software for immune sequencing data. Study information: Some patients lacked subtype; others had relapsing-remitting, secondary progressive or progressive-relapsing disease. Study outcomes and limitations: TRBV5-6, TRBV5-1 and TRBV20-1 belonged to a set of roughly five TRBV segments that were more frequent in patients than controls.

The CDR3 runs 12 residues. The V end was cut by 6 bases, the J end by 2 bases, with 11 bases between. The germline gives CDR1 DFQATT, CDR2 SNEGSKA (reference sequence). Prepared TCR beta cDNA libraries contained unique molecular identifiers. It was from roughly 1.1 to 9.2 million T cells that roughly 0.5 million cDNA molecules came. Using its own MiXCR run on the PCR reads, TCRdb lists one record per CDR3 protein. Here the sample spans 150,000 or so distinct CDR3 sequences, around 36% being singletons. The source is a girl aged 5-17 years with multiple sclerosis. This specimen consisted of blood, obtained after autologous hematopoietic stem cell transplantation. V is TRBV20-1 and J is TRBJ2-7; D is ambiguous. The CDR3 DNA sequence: TGCAGTGCCCTGCCAGGCCCCTACGAGCAGTACTTC. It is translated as CSALPGPYEQYF.